A single sample is the source of the 19 T cell receptor beta chains below, sequenced in a study of T cell responses to AZD1222 COVID-19 vaccine. Measured with immunoSEQ multiplex PCR; TCRdb has only the in-frame clones, and not every one. The repertoire has around 130,000 clones, about 93% of them found once; the top ten carry roughly 0.96%. The sequenced sample was peripheral blood, obtained on day 0 of AZD1222 vaccination. These receptors originate from an adult in good health.

This clone was observed a handful of times. V gene TRBV9 combines with J gene TRBJ2-1; D is possibly TRBD2 (5 bases). The CDR3 consists of 12 residues. Germline V gene sequence: CDR1 SGDLS, CDR2 YYNGEE. V lost 3 bases and J lost 7, with 8 bases in between. CDR3 sequence: CASSDTRNEQFF. For the CDR3, the DNA is TGTGCCAGCAGCGACACTAGGAATGAGCAGTTCTTC.

V usage is TRBV7-3 and J usage is TRBJ1-5; D unresolved. Germline V gene lookup returns CDR1 SGHTA and CDR2 FQGTGA. The CDR3 is 13 amino acids. The V end was cut by 2 bases, the J end by 4 bases, with 6 bases between. CDR3: CASSLDGNQPQHF. The CDR3 DNA is TGTGCCAGCAGCTTAGACGGAAATCAGCCCCAGCATTTT.

V and J are TRBV19 and TRBJ1-6; 7 bases line up with TRBD1. Trimming removed 7 bases from V and 10 bases from J; junction bases left unmatched: 19. From germline, CDR1 is LNHDA and CDR2 SQIVND (reference sequence). The CDR3 has 17 amino acids. The CDR3 sequence is CASTYHRDSAYPSPLHF. The DNA of the CDR3 is TGTGCCAGTACCTACCACCGGGACAGCGCATACCCCTCACCCCTCCACTTT.

This clone appeared a few times. V and J are TRBV29-1 and TRBJ1-1; 8 nucleotides align to TRBD1. With 5 bases clipped from V and 4 bases from J, the junction kept 9 bases outside the gene matches. The CDR3 runs 14 residues. Germline CDR1 SQVTM, CDR2 ANQGSEA. The CDR3 DNA is TGCAGCGTTCACACCAGGGGGCGAGGCACTGAAGCTTTCTTT. Protein product: CSVHTRGRGTEAFF.

This clone has just one count. CDR3 region: CASSLGQVVGTQYF. The CDR3 DNA reads as TGCGCCAGCAGCTTGGGGCAGGTAGTGGGGACCCAGTACTTC. J is TRBJ2-5 and V is TRBV5-1; D is ambiguous. Trimming shortened V by 0 bases and J by 7 bases, and 13 bases separated the two germline ends. Germline V CDR1 and CDR2: SGHRS, YFSETQ. The CDR3 extends over 14 amino acids.

V gene TRBV19 combines with J gene TRBJ2-3, with D possibly matching TRBD1 (6 bases). The germline CDR1 and CDR2 sequences are LNHDA and SQIVND (reference sequence). V was pared by 5 bases and J by 6 bases, with 18 bases between. The CDR3 has 15 amino acids. CDR3 loop: CASSSLQGTWDTQYF. The CDR3 nucleotides read TGTGCCAGTAGTTCCTTACAGGGAACCTGGGATACGCAGTATTTT.

The chain recombines TRBV14 with TRBJ1-3; unclear D gene. V lost 1 base and J lost 0, with 10 bases in between. The CDR3 spans 16 residues. CDR1 and CDR2 from the germline V gene are SGHDN and FVKESK. CDR3 protein: CASSQVAHSSGNTIYF. CDR3 nucleotide sequence: TGTGCCAGCAGCCAAGTCGCCCACAGCTCTGGAAACACCATATATTTT.

The chain couples TRBV19 to TRBJ1-2; perhaps TRBD1 as D (5 bases). The V gene's germline CDR1 is LNHDA and CDR2 SQIVND (reference sequence). The CDR3 is 15 residues long. Trimming stripped 10 bases from V and 4 bases from J, with 22 bases between. CDR3 in amino acids: CATLPSSMRGYGYTF. The CDR3 nucleotides read TGTGCCACCTTACCAAGTTCCATGAGGGGCTATGGCTACACCTTC.

This chain links TRBV19 with TRBJ1-1; a possible D gene is TRBD1 (5 bases). Per the germline V gene, CDR1 is LNHDA and CDR2 is SQIVND (reference sequence). There are 15 residues in the CDR3. Between the trimmed V and J ends, which lost 4 bases and 4 bases, there was a span of 16 bases. For the CDR3, the DNA is TGTGCCAGTAGTACGGGACCCCGGGAGGCCACTGAAGCTTTCTTT. It codes for CASSTGPREATEAFF. The complete variable domain, with remaining parts taken from reference TRBV19 and TRBJ1-1, reads DGGITQSPKYLFRKEGQNVTLSCEQNLNHDAMYWYRQDPGQGLRLIYYSQIVNDFQKGDIAEGYSVSREKKESFPLTVTSAQKNPTAFYLCASSTGPREATEAFFGQGTRLTVV.

This clone occurred once. V usage is TRBV7-8 and J usage is TRBJ1-2; 7 nucleotides align to TRBD1. With V trimmed by 4 bases and J by 3 bases, 2 bases remained unmatched. The CDR3 loop spans 13 amino acids. Germline V gene lookup returns CDR1 SGHVS and CDR2 FQNEAQ. In DNA, the CDR3 is TGTGCCAGCAGCTCGGGGACAGACTATGGCTACACCTTC. As protein: CASSSGTDYGYTF.

The gene calls are TRBV7-8 and TRBJ2-7; 7 nucleotides line up with TRBD2. The CDR3 sequence is 12 residues long. V shed 5 bases, J shed 5 bases, and the junction held 3 bases outside the gene matches. Germline V CDR1 and CDR2: SGHVS, FQNEAQ. The CDR3 sequence is CASSPRGDEQYF. CDR3 sequence (DNA): TGTGCCAGCAGCCCCCGGGGGGACGAGCAGTACTTC.

The chain combines TRBV3-1 (or the pseudogene TRBV3-2) with TRBJ1-1; a possible D gene is TRBD1 (5 bases). Trimming stripped 4 bases from V and 3 bases from J, with 9 bases between. Germline CDR1 and CDR2: LGHDT and YNNKEL (reference sequence). This CDR3 is built from 13 residues. The CDR3 reads CASSPGWDTEAFF. In DNA, the CDR3 is TGTGCCAGCAGCCCAGGGTGGGACACTGAAGCTTTCTTT.

This clone came up once. V is TRBV11-3 and J is TRBJ1-2; D is unresolved. V lost 0 bases and J lost 0, with 20 bases in between. The CDR3 spans 19 residues. CDR1 and CDR2 (germline): SGHNT, YENEEA. DNA for the CDR3: TGTGCCAGCAGCTTAGAGGGAGAGGACTTCCGTACCACTAACTATGGCTACACCTTC. Translating it yields CASSLEGEDFRTTNYGYTF.

This rearrangement joins TRBV5-1 to TRBJ1-2; no firm D call. V lost 2 bases, J lost 4 bases, and 12 bases lay in between. Germline CDR1 is SGHRS and CDR2 is YFSETQ. This CDR3 has 14 residues. CDR3 in amino acids: CASSLKPSSYGYTF. CDR3 coding DNA: TGCGCCAGCAGCTTAAAGCCCAGCTCCTATGGCTACACCTTC.

The chain employs TRBV5-1 and TRBJ1-6, with 8 nucleotides matching TRBD1. CDR3 length: 16 residues. The germline V gene has CDR1 SGHRS and CDR2 YFSETQ. V lost 0 bases and J lost 3; bases outside the gene matches: 2. The CDR3: CASSLGDRGYNSPLHF. As DNA, the CDR3 is TGCGCCAGCAGCTTGGGAGACAGGGGCTATAATTCACCCCTCCACTTT.

A remark on this clone: This sample includes further DNA sequences coding for the same CDR3. The chain's CDR3 is CASSIGSGEYGYTF. CDR3 in DNA: TGTGCCAGTAGTATAGGGTCCGGGGAGTATGGCTACACCTTC. The rearrangement uses TRBV19 and TRBJ1-2; no clear D. V dropped 1 base and J dropped 5 bases, with 11 bases sitting between them. The CDR3 sequence is 14 residues long. CDR1 is LNHDA and CDR2 is SQIVND in the germline V gene (reference sequence). The full variable domain, rest sourced from reference TRBV19 and TRBJ1-2, is DGGITQSPKYLFRKEGQNVTLSCEQNLNHDAMYWYRQDPGQGLRLIYYSQIVNDFQKGDIAEGYSVSREKKESFPLTVTSAQKNPTAFYLCASSIGSGEYGYTFGSGTRLTVV.

The genes are TRBV19 and TRBJ1-6; D is perhaps TRBD1 (5 bases). Germline V lookup: CDR1 LNHDA, CDR2 SQIVND (reference sequence). CDR3 size: 14 residues. The ends were cut back, 2 bases at V and 10 bases at J, with 12 bases in the middle. The CDR3 coding sequence is TGTGCCAGTAGTATAAGTCCGGGGGGATCACCCCTCCACTTT. Translation: CASSISPGGSPLHF.

The V call is TRBV13, the J call TRBJ1-1; perhaps TRBD1 as D (6 bases). The CDR3 totals 15 residues. Trimming cost V 3 bases and J 3 bases, with 14 bases left between them. Germline V gene sequence: CDR1 PRHDT, CDR2 FYEKMQ (reference sequence). This CDR3 is CASSFRGAGDTEAFF. CDR3 DNA sequence: TGTGCCAGCAGCTTTCGGGGGGCTGGGGACACTGAAGCTTTCTTT.

The rearrangement joins TRBV7-6 to TRBJ1-6; the D is unclear. The CDR3 sequence is 15 residues long. V was pared by 1 base and J by 2 bases, with 6 bases between. The germline CDR1 and CDR2 sequences are SGHVS and FNYEAQ. The CDR3 region has the DNA TGTGCCAGCAGCTTAGGCCCCCCCTATAATTCACCCCTCCACTTT. This sequence encodes CASSLGPPYNSPLHF. Full variable domain (outside the CDR3, taken from reference TRBV7-6 and TRBJ1-6): GAGVSQSPRYKVTKRGQDVALRCDPISGHVSLYWYRQALGQGPEFLTYFNYEAQQDKSGLPNDRFSAERPEGSISTLTIQRTEQRDSAMYRCASSLGPPYNSPLHFGNGTRLTVT.